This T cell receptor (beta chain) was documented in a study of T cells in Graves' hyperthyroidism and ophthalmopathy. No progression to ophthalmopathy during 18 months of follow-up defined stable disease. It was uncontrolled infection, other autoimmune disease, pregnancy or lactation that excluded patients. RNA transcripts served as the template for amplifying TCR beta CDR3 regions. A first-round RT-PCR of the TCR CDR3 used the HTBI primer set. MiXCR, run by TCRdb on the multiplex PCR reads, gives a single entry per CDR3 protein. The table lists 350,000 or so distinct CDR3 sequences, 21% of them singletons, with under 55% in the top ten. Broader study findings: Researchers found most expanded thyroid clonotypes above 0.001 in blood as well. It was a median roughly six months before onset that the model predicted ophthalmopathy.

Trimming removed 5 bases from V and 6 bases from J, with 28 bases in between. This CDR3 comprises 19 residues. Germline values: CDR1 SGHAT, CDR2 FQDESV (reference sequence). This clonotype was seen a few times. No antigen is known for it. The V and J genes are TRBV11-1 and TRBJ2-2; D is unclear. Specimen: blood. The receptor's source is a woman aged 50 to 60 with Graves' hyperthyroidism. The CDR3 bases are TGTGCCAGCAGCAATAGCAGCCATAGAAGCTATTTTGCTCCCGGGGAGCTGTTTTTT. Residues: CASSNSSHRSYFAPGELFF.